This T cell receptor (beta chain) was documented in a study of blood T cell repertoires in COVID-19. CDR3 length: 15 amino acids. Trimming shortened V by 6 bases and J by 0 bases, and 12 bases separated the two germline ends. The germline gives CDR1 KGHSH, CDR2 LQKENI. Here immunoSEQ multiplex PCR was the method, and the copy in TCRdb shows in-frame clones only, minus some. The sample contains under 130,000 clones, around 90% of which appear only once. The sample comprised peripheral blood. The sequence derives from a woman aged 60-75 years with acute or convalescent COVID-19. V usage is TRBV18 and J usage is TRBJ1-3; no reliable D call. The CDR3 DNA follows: TGTGCCAGCTCGTTATACATCAGCTCTGGAAACACCATATATTTT. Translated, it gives CASSLYISSGNTIYF.